This is a list of T cell receptor beta chains from one sample in a study of CD8+CD57+ T cells in acquired aplastic anemia. TCRdb reanalysed the reads using MiXCR and keeps one entry per CDR3 protein. This sample yields about 180,000 distinct CDR3 sequences, of which around 45% are seen a single time; about 2.9% belongs to the top ten. Sequenced input: sorted CD4+, CD8+, or CD8+CD57+ T cells (not recorded which) from PBMCs. These receptors originate from a human donor in good health. Both conserved end residues are part of each CDR3. The order of the fields is clone size, J gene, V gene, D gene, CDR3 DNA, CDR3 protein. A D gene is named only where the DNA matches it firmly. Clone size appears in some rows only: once, few, many, or a class for an expanded clone.

once,TRBJ2-7,TRBV7-2,NA,TGTGCCAGCAGCTTAGGGGTAGGGTCCTACGAGCAGTACTTC,CASSLGVGSYEQYF
few,TRBJ2-1,TRBV15,NA,TGTGCCACCAGCAGCTTGGGATTTGAAAGGCTGTTCTTC,CATSSLGFERLFF
many,TRBJ2-2,TRBV20-1,NA,TGCAGTGCTAGACGGGGTGCATCCCTGGGGACCGGGGAGCTGTTTTTT,CSARRGASLGTGELFF
NA,TRBJ2-7,TRBV5-1,TRBD2,TGCGCCAGCAGCTTACGGGGGGACGAGCAGTACTTC,CASSLRGDEQYF
NA,TRBJ1-2,TRBV14,NA,TGTGCCAGCAGCCAAGTAGGTAGCTATGGCTACACCTTC,CASSQVGSYGYTF
NA,TRBJ1-4,TRBV4-2,TRBD1,TGTGCCAGCAGCGCCGGACAGGCGGAAGGGTCTATTTTCGAGAAACTGTTTTTT,CASSAGQAEGSIFEKLFF
many,TRBJ2-7,TRBV5-1,NA,TGCGCCAGCAGCTTGGCCGTAGGGAGCTACGAGCAGTACTTC,CASSLAVGSYEQYF
NA,TRBJ1-4,TRBV25-1,NA,TGTGCCAGCAGTATGCGGGGGGGAAATGAAAAACTGTTTTTT,CASSMRGGNEKLFF
many,TRBJ1-2,TRBV6-1,NA,TGTGCCAGCAGTGAAAAGTGGGACTATGGCTACACCTTC,CASSEKWDYGYTF
many,TRBJ2-7,TRBV6-1,NA,TGTGCCAGCAGTGAAAGGTACTTCCCGACCTACGAGCAGTACTTC,CASSERYFPTYEQYF
many,TRBJ1-5,TRBV6-5,NA,TGTGCCAGCAGTTACGATAGCAATCAGCCCCAGCATTTT,CASSYDSNQPQHF
NA,TRBJ1-1,TRBV30,NA,TGTGCCTGGAATGGGCAGGTTTTGAACACTGAAGCTTTCTTT,CAWNGQVLNTEAFF
many,TRBJ1-2,TRBV5-1,TRBD1,TGCGCCAGCAGCTTATTGGGCCGGACAGGGCGAGACTATGGCTACACCTTC,CASSLLGRTGRDYGYTF
NA,TRBJ1-2,TRBV20-1,NA,TGCAGTGCTAGAGACGGGGCCTACAGTGGCTACACCTTC,CSARDGAYSGYTF
NA,TRBJ2-3,TRBV19,TRBD1,TGTGCCAGTATTCCGACAGGGGGCACAGATACGCAGTATTTT,CASIPTGGTDTQYF
many,TRBJ2-3,TRBV6-2/TRBV6-3,TRBD2,TGTGCCAGCAGTTACGGTACTAGCGGGAGTACAGATACGCAGTATTTT,CASSYGTSGSTDTQYF
NA,TRBJ1-6,TRBV5-5,NA,TGTGCCAGCAGCCTCGACGGCTATTCACCCCTCCACTTT,CASSLDGYSPLHF
many,TRBJ2-4,TRBV4-2,NA,TGTGCCAGCAGCCAACAAACAGGGCATAATATGGACATTCAGTACTTC,CASSQQTGHNMDIQYF
many,TRBJ2-7,TRBV12-3/TRBV12-4,NA,TGTGCCAGCAGTTTAGTTGGGGCCTACGAGCAGTACTTC,CASSLVGAYEQYF
many,TRBJ1-3,TRBV12-3/TRBV12-4,NA,TGTGCCAGCAGTGGGGCGGGAAACACCATATATTTT,CASSGAGNTIYF
NA,TRBJ2-7,TRBV29-1,TRBD1,TGCAGCGTTGTGGGGGACAGGGGTCATCCCTACGAGCAGTACTTC,CSVVGDRGHPYEQYF
NA,TRBJ2-7,TRBV7-8,NA,TGTGCCAGCAGCCTATCATACAGTTACGAGCAGTACTTC,CASSLSYSYEQYF
many,TRBJ2-5,TRBV19,TRBD2,TGTGCCAGTAGTATCGCGGGAGGGCCGACAGAGACCCAGTACTTC,CASSIAGGPTETQYF
NA,TRBJ1-2,TRBV11-2,NA,TGTGCCAGCAGCTTAATAGTGGTACCGAGAAAGCTCGGCTACACCTTC,CASSLIVVPRKLGYTF
NA,TRBJ1-1,TRBV20-1,NA,TGCAGTGCCAGAAACTTAGGACGGACGAACACTGAAGCTTTCTTT,CSARNLGRTNTEAFF
many,TRBJ1-6,TRBV9,NA,TGTGCCAGCAGCGTAGGACAGGCGCCGGCACCCCTCCACTTT,CASSVGQAPAPLHF
NA,TRBJ1-5,TRBV2,NA,TGTGCCAGCAAACGAAATCAGCCCCAGCATTTT,CASKRNQPQHF
few,TRBJ2-4,TRBV28,NA,TGTGCCAGCAGTTCTTGGACTAATAAAAACATTCAGTACTTC,CASSSWTNKNIQYF
many,TRBJ2-4,TRBV4-1,TRBD1,TGCGCCAGCAGCCACTCTCGGACAGGAATGGGCAAAAACATTCAGTACTTC,CASSHSRTGMGKNIQYF
many,TRBJ2-5,TRBV5-1,NA,TGCGCCAGCAAATTAGGCGGGAATTCTTGGGAGACCCAGTACTTC,CASKLGGNSWETQYF
once,TRBJ1-1,TRBV19,NA,TGTGCCAGTAGGGATCCCAGAAACTTCACTGAAGCTCTCTTT,CASRDPRNFTEALF
NA,TRBJ2-3,TRBV20-1,TRBD2,TGCAGTGCTAGAGAACCGGGACTACTCCAAAAGGGTGCGCAGTATTTT,CSAREPGLLQKGAQYF
NA,TRBJ2-3,TRBV7-9,NA,TGTGCCAGCAGCTTGCCAGGGACAGATACGCAGTATTTT,CASSLPGTDTQYF
NA,TRBJ2-3,TRBV20-1,TRBD2,TGCAGTGCTGAGCTGGCGGGGGCAGATACGCAGTATTTT,CSAELAGADTQYF
many,TRBJ1-5,TRBV6-1,NA,TGTGCCAGCAGTGAGTCTTGGAATCAGCCCCAGCATTTT,CASSESWNQPQHF
once,TRBJ2-5,TRBV7-2,NA,TGTGCCAGCAGCGCCCCCCCCCAAGAGACCCAGTACTTC,CASSAPPQETQYF
many,TRBJ1-2,TRBV20-1,TRBD1,TGCAGTGCTAGAGTAGAGGGGGCCTATGGCTACACCTTC,CSARVEGAYGYTF
once,TRBJ1-5,TRBV19,TRBD1,TGTGCCAGTAGTGCGCGTGGGACAGGGACAAGTAGCAATCAGCCCCAGCATTTT,CASSARGTGTSSNQPQHF
many,TRBJ1-6,TRBV2,NA,TGTGCCAGCAGTGAAGCTGGTGGTTCACCCCTCCACTTT,CASSEAGGSPLHF
few,TRBJ1-6,TRBV11-1,TRBD1,TGTGCCAGCAGCAACCGGGACAGGGGGCGATGGTCACCCCTCCACTTT,CASSNRDRGRWSPLHF
NA,TRBJ2-1,TRBV24-1,NA,TGTGCCACCTCAGACATAAGAAGAGGGATACACAATGAGCAGTTCTTC,CATSDIRRGIHNEQFF
many,TRBJ2-7,TRBV4-1,NA,TGCGCCAGCAGCCAAGATAGGGTTTTTCAGAACGAGCAGTACTTC,CASSQDRVFQNEQYF
NA,TRBJ1-2,TRBV20-1,TRBD1,TGCAGTGCTAGAGATGGGAGACAGGGGGTCTATGGCTACACCTTC,CSARDGRQGVYGYTF
many,TRBJ2-7,TRBV2,NA,TGTGCCAGCACCCGGGGCACCTACGAGCAGTACTTC,CASTRGTYEQYF
few,TRBJ1-5,TRBV12-3/TRBV12-4,NA,TGTGCCAGCAGTTTAGCCCGGTTTAATGGCAATCAGCCCCAGCATTTT,CASSLARFNGNQPQHF
NA,TRBJ2-5,TRBV30,NA,TGTGCCTGGGCCAAGTCATACCAAGAGACCCAGTACTTC,CAWAKSYQETQYF